Listed here is a single T cell receptor (beta chain). Its specificity is not known. Germline CDR1 KGHSH, CDR2 LQKENI. The CDR3 is made up of 14 amino acids. V shed 4 bases and J shed 5 bases, with 12 bases lying between them. This record belongs to a study of siplizumab effects on memory and regulatory T cells. Study-wide findings and caveats: Memory T cells appeared less diverse than naive cells, which seemed to contribute substantially to alloresponse. Alloreactive sequences tracing back to unstimulated CD4+ memory cells were significantly reduced by siplizumab. No functional test confirmed suppression by proliferating siplizumab-culture Tregs.

It was approximately 9.6 x 10^4 TCR templates that were assayed per sample. Data came from immunoSEQ multiplex PCR; TCRdb stores just in-frame clones and leaves some out. The sample records approximately 100,000 clones, about 93% being singletons. The gene calls are TRBV18 and TRBJ1-5, with TRBD1 as a possible D gene (6 bases). Sequenced material: Tregs sorted from blood. This TCR derives from a human donor in good health. The CDR3 here is CASSLGQYDQPQHF. The CDR3 region has the DNA TGTGCCAGCTCACTAGGACAGTATGATCAGCCCCAGCATTTT.